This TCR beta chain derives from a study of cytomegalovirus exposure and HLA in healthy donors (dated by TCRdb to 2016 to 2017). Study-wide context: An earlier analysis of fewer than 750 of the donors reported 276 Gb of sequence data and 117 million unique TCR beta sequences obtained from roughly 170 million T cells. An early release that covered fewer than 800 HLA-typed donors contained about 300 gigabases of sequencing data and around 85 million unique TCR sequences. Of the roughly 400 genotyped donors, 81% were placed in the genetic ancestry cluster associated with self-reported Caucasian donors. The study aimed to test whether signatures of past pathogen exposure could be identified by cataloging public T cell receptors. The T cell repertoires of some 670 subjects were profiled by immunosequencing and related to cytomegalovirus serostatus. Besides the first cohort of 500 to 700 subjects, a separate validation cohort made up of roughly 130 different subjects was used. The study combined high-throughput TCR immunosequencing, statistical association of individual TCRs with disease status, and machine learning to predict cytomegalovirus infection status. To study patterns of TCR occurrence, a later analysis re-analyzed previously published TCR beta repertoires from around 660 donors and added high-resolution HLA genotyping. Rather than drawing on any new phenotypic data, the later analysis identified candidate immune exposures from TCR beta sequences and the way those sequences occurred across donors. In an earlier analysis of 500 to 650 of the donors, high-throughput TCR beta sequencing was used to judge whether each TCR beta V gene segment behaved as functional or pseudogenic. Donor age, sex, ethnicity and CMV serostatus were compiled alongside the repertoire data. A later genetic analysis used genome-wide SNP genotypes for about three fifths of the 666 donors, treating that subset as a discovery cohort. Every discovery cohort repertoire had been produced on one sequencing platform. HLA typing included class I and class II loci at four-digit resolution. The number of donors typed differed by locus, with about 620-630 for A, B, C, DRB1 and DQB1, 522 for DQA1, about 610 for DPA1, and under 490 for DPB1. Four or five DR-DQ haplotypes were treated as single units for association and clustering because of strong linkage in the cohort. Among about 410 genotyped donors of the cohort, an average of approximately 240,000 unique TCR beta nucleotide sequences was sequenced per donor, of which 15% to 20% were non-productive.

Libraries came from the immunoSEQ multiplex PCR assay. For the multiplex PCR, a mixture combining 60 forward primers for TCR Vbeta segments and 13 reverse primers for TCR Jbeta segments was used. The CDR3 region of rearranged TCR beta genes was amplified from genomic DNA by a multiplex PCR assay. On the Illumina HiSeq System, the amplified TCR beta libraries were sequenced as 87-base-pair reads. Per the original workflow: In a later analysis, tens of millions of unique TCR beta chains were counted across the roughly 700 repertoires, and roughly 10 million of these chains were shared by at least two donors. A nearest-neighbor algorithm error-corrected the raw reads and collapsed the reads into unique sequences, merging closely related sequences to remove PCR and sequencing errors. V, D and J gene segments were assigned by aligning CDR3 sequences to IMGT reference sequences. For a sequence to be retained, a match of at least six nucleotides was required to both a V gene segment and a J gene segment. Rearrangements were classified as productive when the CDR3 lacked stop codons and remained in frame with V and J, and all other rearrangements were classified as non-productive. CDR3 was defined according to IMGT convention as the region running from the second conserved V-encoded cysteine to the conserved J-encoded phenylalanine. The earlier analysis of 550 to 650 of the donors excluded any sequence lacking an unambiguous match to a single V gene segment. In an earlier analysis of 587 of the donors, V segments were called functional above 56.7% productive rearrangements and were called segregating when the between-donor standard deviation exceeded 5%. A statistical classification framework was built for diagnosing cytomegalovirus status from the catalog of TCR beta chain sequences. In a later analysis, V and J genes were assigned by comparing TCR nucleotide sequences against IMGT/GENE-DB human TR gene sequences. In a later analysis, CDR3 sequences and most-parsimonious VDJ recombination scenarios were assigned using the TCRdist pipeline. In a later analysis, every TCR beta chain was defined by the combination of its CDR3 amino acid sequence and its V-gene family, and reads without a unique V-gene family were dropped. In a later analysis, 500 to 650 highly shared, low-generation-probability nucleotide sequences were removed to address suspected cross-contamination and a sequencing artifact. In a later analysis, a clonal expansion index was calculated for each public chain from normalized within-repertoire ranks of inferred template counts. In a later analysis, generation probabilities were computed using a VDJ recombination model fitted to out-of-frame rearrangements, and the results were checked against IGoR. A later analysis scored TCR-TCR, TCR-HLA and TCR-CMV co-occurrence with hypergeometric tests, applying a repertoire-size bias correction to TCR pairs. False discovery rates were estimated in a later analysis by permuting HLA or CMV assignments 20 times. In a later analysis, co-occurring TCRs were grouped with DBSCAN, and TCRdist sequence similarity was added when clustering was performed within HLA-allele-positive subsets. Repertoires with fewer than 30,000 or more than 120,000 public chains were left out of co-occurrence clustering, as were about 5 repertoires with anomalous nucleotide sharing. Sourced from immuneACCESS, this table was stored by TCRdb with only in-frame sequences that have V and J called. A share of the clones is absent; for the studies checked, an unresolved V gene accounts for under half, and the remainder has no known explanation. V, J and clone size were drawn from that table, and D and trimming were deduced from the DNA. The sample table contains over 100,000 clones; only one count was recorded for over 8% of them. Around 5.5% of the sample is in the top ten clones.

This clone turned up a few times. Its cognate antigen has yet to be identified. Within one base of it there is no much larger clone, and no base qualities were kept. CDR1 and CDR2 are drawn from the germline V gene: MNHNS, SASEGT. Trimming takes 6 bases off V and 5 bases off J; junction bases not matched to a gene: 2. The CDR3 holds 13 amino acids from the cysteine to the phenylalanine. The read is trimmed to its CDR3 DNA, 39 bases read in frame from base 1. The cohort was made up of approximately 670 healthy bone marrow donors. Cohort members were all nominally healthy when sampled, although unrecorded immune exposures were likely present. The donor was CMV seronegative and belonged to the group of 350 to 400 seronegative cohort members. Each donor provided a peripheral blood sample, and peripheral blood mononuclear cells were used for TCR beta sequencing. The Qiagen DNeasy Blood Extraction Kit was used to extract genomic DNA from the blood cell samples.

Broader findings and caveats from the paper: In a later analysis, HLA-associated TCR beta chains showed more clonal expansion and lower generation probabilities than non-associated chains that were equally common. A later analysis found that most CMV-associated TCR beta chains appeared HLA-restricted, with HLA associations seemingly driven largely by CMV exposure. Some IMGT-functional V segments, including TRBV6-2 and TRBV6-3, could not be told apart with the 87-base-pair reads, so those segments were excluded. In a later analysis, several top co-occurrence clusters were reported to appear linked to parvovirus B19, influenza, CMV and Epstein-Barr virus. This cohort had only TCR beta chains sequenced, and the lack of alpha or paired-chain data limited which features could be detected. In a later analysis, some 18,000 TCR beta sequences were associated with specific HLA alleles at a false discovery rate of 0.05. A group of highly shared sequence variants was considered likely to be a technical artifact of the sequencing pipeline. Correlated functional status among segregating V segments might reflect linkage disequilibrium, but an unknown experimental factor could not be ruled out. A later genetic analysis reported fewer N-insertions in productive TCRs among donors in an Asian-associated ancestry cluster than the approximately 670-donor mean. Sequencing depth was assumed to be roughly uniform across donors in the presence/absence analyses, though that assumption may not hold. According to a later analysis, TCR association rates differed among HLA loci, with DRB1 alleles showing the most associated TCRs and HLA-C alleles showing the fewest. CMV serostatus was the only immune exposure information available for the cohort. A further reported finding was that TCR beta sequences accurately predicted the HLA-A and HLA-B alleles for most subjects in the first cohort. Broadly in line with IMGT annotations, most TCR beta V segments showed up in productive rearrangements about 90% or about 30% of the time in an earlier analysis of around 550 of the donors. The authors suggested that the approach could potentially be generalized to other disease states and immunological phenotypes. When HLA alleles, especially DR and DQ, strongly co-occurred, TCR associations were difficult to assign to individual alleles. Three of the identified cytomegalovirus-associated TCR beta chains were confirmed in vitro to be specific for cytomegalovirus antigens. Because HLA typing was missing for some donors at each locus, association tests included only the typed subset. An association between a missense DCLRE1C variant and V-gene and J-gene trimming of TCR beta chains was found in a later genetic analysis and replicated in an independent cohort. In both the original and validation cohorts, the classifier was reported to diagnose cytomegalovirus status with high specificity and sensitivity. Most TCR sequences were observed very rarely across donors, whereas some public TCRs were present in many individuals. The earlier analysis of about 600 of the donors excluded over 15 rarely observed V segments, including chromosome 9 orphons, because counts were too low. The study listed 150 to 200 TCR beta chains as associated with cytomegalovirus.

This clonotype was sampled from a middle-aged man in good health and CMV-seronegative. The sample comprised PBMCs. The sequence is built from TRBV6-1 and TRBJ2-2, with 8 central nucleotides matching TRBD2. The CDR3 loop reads CASSGGETGELFF. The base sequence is TGTGCCAGCAGCGGGGGGGAAACCGGGGAGCTGTTTTTT.